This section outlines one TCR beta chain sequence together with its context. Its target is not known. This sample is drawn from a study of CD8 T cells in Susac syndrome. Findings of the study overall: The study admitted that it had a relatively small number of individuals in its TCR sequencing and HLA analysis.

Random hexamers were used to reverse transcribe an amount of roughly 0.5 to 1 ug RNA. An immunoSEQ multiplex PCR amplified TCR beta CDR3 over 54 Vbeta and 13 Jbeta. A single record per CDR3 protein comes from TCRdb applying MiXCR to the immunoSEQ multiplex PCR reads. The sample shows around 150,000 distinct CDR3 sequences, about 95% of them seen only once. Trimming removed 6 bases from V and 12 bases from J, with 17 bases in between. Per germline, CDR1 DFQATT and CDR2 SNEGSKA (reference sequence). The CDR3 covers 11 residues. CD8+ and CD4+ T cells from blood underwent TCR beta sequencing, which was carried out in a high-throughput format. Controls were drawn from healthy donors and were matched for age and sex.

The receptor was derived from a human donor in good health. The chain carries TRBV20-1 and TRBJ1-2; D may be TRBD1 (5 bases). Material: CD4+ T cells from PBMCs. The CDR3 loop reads CSALLRGTDTF. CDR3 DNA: TGCAGTGCCCTGCTGAGAGGGACGGACACCTTC.